A selection of T cell receptor beta chains follows, all from one sample in a study of blood T cell repertoires in COVID-19. Repertoires were generated with immunoSEQ multiplex PCR, while TCRdb's copy carries only in-frame clones and drops some. Counted here are roughly 130,000 clones, almost 85% occurring once; the ten biggest clones make up about 3.4%. The sequencing sample was made of PBMCs or T cells enriched from blood (not recorded which). Receptor source: a woman between 50 and 59 years old with acute COVID-19. CDR3s include the opening cysteine and the closing phenylalanine or tryptophan. Each record gives: J gene, V gene, clone size, D gene, CDR3 protein, CDR3 DNA. The D gene is left open where the match is weak. For some rows the clone size is stated as once, few or many, or as a class when expanded; others skip it.

TRBJ1-4 TRBV5-4 - - CASSEAGNEKLFF TGTGCCAGCAGCGAAGCGGGGAATGAAAAACTGTTTTTT
TRBJ1-3 TRBV30 - - CAWSSRLSGNTIYF TGTGCCTGGAGTTCCAGGCTCTCTGGAAACACCATATATTTT
TRBJ2-5 TRBV28 - TRBD1 CASSLGQDSLETQYF TGTGCCAGCAGTTTGGGACAGGACTCGTTAGAGACCCAGTACTTC
TRBJ2-3 TRBV2 - TRBD2 CASAETSGYTDTQYF TGTGCCAGCGCAGAAACTAGCGGATACACAGATACGCAGTATTTT
TRBJ1-5 TRBV24-1 once - CATPEAGPPAGNQPQHF TGTGCCACCCCCGAGGCAGGGCCCCCTGCAGGCAATCAGCCCCAGCATTTT
TRBJ1-1 TRBV28 - - CASHLGVSTEAFF TGTGCCAGCCACCTGGGCGTATCCACTGAAGCTTTCTTT
TRBJ2-7 TRBV12-5 - TRBD1 CASGLVHVTGGRYEQYF TGTGCTAGTGGTTTGGTGCATGTGACAGGGGGCCGGTACGAGCAGTACTTC
TRBJ2-7 TRBV29-1 - TRBD2 CSVGHTSSGAYEQYF TGCAGCGTTGGACATACCTCTAGCGGGGCCTACGAGCAGTACTTC
TRBJ1-3 TRBV12-3/TRBV12-4 - - CASSFQRNTIYF TGTGCCAGCAGTTTTCAAAGAAACACCATATATTTT
TRBJ2-7 TRBV7-2 - TRBD1 CASSAGQGGKPYEQYF TGTGCCAGCAGCGCCGGACAGGGGGGAAAGCCCTACGAGCAGTACTTC
TRBJ1-1 TRBV29-1 - TRBD1 CSAGNDRGTEAFF TGCAGCGCTGGAAACGACAGGGGGACTGAAGCTTTCTTT
TRBJ2-5 TRBV19 - - CASKSDRQKETQYF TGTGCCAGTAAATCAGACAGGCAGAAAGAGACCCAGTACTTC
TRBJ2-7 TRBV18 - - CASSLQGTYEQYF TGTGCCAGCTCACTCCAGGGAACCTACGAGCAGTACTTC
TRBJ2-1 TRBV25-1 - TRBD2 CASSEYRTSGSNEQFF TGTGCCAGCAGTGAATATCGGACTAGCGGTTCCAATGAGCAGTTCTTC
TRBJ1-2 TRBV2 - - CASSDQGIGYGYTF TGTGCCAGCAGTGATCAGGGGATTGGCTATGGCTACACCTTC
TRBJ1-2 TRBV24-1 few - CATSAERQGYTF TGTGCCACCAGTGCCGAAAGACAAGGCTACACCTTC